This TCR beta chain was captured in a study of blood T cell repertoires in COVID-19. Study-level information: From the United States, Italy and Spain came samples of acute and convalescent COVID-19. From T cells, B-cell-depleted T cells, or PBMCs came the material, which was cDNA or gDNA.

The CDR3 consists of 15 residues. The ends were cut back, 0 bases at V and 1 base at J, with 11 bases in the middle. Per germline, CDR1 SGDLS and CDR2 YYNGEE. Generated by immunoSEQ multiplex PCR, the TCRdb table keeps only in-frame clones and is missing some. This table has some 200,000 clones, about four fifths appearing once. The specimen was peripheral blood. The clonotype comes from a woman of 80 years or more with COVID-19, enrolled during active disease. The chain recombines TRBV9 with TRBJ2-7, with D perhaps matching TRBD1 (5 bases). DNA of the CDR3: TGTGCCAGCAGCGTAGGGTGGGGCGGTTCCTACGAGCAGTACTTC. Residues: CASSVGWGGSYEQYF.